This TCR beta chain is drawn from a study of blood T cell repertoires in COVID-19. Sequencing used immunoSEQ multiplex PCR; TCRdb keeps in-frame clones, though not all of them. This table holds 250,000 to 350,000 clones, about 90% found once. This CDR3 has 17 amino acids. Trimming removed 0 bases from V and 7 bases from J; junction bases left unmatched: 8. Germline CDR1 reads SGHAT; CDR2 reads FQNNGV. Sequenced material: peripheral blood. V is TRBV11-2 and J is TRBJ2-5; the match to TRBD2 covers 13 bases. The sequence was collected from a woman aged 25 to 39 with COVID-19, enrolled during active disease. Written as DNA, the CDR3 is TGTGCCAGCAGCTTAGATCTCGGGACTAGCGGGATGTTGACCCAGTACTTC. This encodes CASSLDLGTSGMLTQYF.